A selection of T cell receptor beta chains follows, all from one sample in a study of CD8 T cells in Susac syndrome. TCRdb used MiXCR to reprocess the immunoSEQ multiplex PCR reads, holding one entry per CDR3 protein. The profile shows about 160,000 distinct CDR3 sequences, around 93% of them singletons. Sequencing was done on a sample of CD4+ T cells from PBMCs. Every receptor here comes from a human donor in good health. Both conserved end residues are part of each CDR3. D genes are given only for firm matches. Clone size is given for some rows only: seen once, a few or many times, or a class if the clone is expanded.

clone size	V gene	J gene	D gene	CDR3 length	CDR3 DNA	CDR3 protein
.	TRBV7-3	TRBJ1-6	.	15	TGTGCCAGCAGCGCATGGGGCGGCGATAATTCACCCCTCCACTTT	CASSAWGGDNSPLHF
.	TRBV6-5	TRBJ2-3	.	14	TGTGCCATCCAGAGGGCGGATAGCACAGATACGCAGTATTTT	CAIQRADSTDTQYF
.	TRBV5-1	TRBJ2-1	.	15	TGCGCCAGCATCCCCGGGGCAGGGTGGTACAATGAGCAGTTCTTC	CASIPGAGWYNEQFF
.	TRBV7-9	TRBJ1-4	.	16	TGTGCCAGCAGCTTAGCGACGGGGGCAACTAATGAAAAACTGTTTTTT	CASSLATGATNEKLFF
.	TRBV5-1	TRBJ1-1	.	15	TGCGCCAGCAGCCTAACCGGCTCCACGAATACTGAAGCTTTCTTT	CASSLTGSTNTEAFF
.	TRBV18	TRBJ1-4	.	17	TGTGCCAGCTCACCACCGGATTCCACAGGGAATAATGAAAAACTGTTTTTT	CASSPPDSTGNNEKLFF
.	TRBV2	TRBJ1-1	.	13	TGTGCCAGCACTCTGGACAGGAACACTGAAGCTTTCTTT	CASTLDRNTEAFF
.	TRBV29-1	TRBJ2-5	.	12	TGCAGCGTTGACGGGCAGCGCGAGACCCAGTACTTC	CSVDGQRETQYF
.	TRBV5-1	TRBJ1-2	TRBD1	19	TGCGCCAGCAGCTTGTGGGGCCCCCGGGCCAGGGGGACAAACTATGGCTACACCTTC	CASSLWGPRARGTNYGYTF
.	TRBV18	TRBJ2-5	.	13	TGTGCCAGCTCACCACCTTCACGGGAGACCCAGTACTTC	CASSPPSRETQYF
.	TRBV27	TRBJ2-7	TRBD1	15	TGTGCCAGCAGTTGGGCCGGGACAGGGTCCTACGAGCAGTACTTC	CASSWAGTGSYEQYF
.	TRBV6-1	TRBJ2-7	.	12	TGTGCCAGCAGTGAAACGGGGTACGAGCAGTACTTC	CASSETGYEQYF
few	TRBV6-5	TRBJ1-5	.	14	TGTGCCAGCAGTCCACAGGGTCGGAATCAGCCCCAGCATTTT	CASSPQGRNQPQHF
.	TRBV15	TRBJ1-1	.	16	TGTGCCACCAGCAGGGGGGATGGAGCCTCGGAGACTGAAGCTTTCTTT	CATSRGDGASETEAFF
few	TRBV20-1	TRBJ1-3	.	14	TGCAGTGCTAGAGCCGGAGGGAACGGAAACACCATATATTTT	CSARAGGNGNTIYF
once	TRBV29-1	TRBJ1-1	.	12	TGCAGCGGGCGGGGAGGGCCTACTGAAGCTTTCTTT	CSGRGGPTEAFF
.	TRBV12-3/TRBV12-4	TRBJ2-2	TRBD2	16	TGTGCCAGCAGGGCGACTAGCGGGGGGAACACCGGGGAGCTGTTTTTT	CASRATSGGNTGELFF
.	TRBV7-2	TRBJ1-1	.	14	TGTGCCAGCGGGATCGGGGGGATCAACACTGAAGCTTTCTTT	CASGIGGINTEAFF
.	TRBV3-1	TRBJ2-5	TRBD2	14	TGTGCCAGCAGCAATAGCGGGGTCGGGGAGACCCAGTACTTC	CASSNSGVGETQYF
.	TRBV20-1	TRBJ2-2	.	12	TGCAGTGTACCTCTAGCCACCGGGGAGCTGTTTTTT	CSVPLATGELFF
.	TRBV11-1	TRBJ2-3	.	13	TGTGCCAGCAGCCCACCGTATGCAGATACGCAGTATTTT	CASSPPYADTQYF
few	TRBV7-2	TRBJ2-3	TRBD2	15	TGTGCCAGCAGCTTAGGACTAGCGGGCACAGATACGCAGTATTTT	CASSLGLAGTDTQYF
.	TRBV6-6	TRBJ1-6	TRBD1	16	TGTGCCATTAAAAGGACAGGGGCCCTTTATAATTCACCCCTCCACTTT	CAIKRTGALYNSPLHF
.	TRBV19	TRBJ2-5	.	12	TGTGCCAGCGGCGAGCGAACGGAGACCCAGTACTTC	CASGERTETQYF
.	TRBV20-1	TRBJ1-1	.	14	TGCAGTGCTAGTCTAGCAGGGATGAACACTGAAGCTTTCTTT	CSASLAGMNTEAFF
.	TRBV30	TRBJ2-3	.	17	TGTGCCTGGAGTCCCGCCTATCAGGGGCCCTACACAGATACGCAGTATTTT	CAWSPAYQGPYTDTQYF
.	TRBV20-1	TRBJ1-3	.	14	TGCAGTGCTAGAAGAACAGGGCCCGGAAACACCATATATTTT	CSARRTGPGNTIYF
.	TRBV23-1	TRBJ2-2	.	13	TGCGCCAGCAGTCAATCTTGGGCCGGGGAGCTGTTTTTT	CASSQSWAGELFF
.	TRBV12-3/TRBV12-4	TRBJ2-2	.	16	TGTGCCAGCAGCCCAACGGGGGCAGGGAACACCGGGGAGCTGTTTTTT	CASSPTGAGNTGELFF
.	TRBV24-1	TRBJ2-2	.	12	TGTGCCACCAGTGATTACACCGGGGAGCTGTTTTTT	CATSDYTGELFF
.	TRBV20-1	TRBJ2-6	.	15	TGCAGTGCTATGACACAAAGCTCTGGGGCCAACGTCCTGACTTTC	CSAMTQSSGANVLTF
once	TRBV3-1	TRBJ1-2	.	15	TGTGCCAGCAGCCAATGGTCGGGGGCAGGCTATGGCTACACCTTC	CASSQWSGAGYGYTF
.	TRBV20-1	TRBJ2-7	TRBD2	13	TGCAGTGCCGTTAGCGGGGGGGCGAGTGAGCAGTACTTC	CSAVSGGASEQYF
.	TRBV29-1	TRBJ2-5	.	13	TGCAGCGTTGGGAGGGGATCAGGGGAGACCCAGTACTTC	CSVGRGSGETQYF
.	TRBV2	TRBJ2-1	TRBD2	18	TGTGCCAGCAGTGATATACAGTTAGCGGGGGGGCCGGATGATGAGCAGTTCTTC	CASSDIQLAGGPDDEQFF
.	TRBV12-3/TRBV12-4	TRBJ2-3	.	13	TGTGCCAGCAGTTTCGCAGGGGCAGATACGCAGTATTTT	CASSFAGADTQYF
.	TRBV5-6	TRBJ2-3	.	17	TGTGCCAGCAGCCGCTCCTCCCTGGTCGCCGGCACAGATACGCAGTATTTT	CASSRSSLVAGTDTQYF
.	TRBV20-1	TRBJ2-2	.	13	TGCAGTGCTACACAGCAATTTACCGGGGAGCTGTTTTTT	CSATQQFTGELFF
.	TRBV12-3/TRBV12-4	TRBJ1-1	.	12	TGTGCCAGCAAAGGAGATTCAAATGAAGCTTTCTTT	CASKGDSNEAFF
.	TRBV12-3/TRBV12-4	TRBJ1-1	.	13	TGTGCCAGCAGCCATACTCCGCCCACTGAAGCTTTCTTT	CASSHTPPTEAFF
.	TRBV2	TRBJ2-3	TRBD1	14	TGTGCCAGCAGGTTGACAGGGAACACAGATACGCAGTATTTT	CASRLTGNTDTQYF
.	TRBV6-5	TRBJ1-6	.	14	TGTGCCAGCAGTCCCGGTTTTGCGAATTCACCCCTCCACTTT	CASSPGFANSPLHF
.	TRBV27	TRBJ2-3	TRBD1	16	TGTGCCAGCAGTCTCTACAGGGGGCTCAGCACAGATACGCAGTATTTT	CASSLYRGLSTDTQYF
.	TRBV20-1	TRBJ2-1	.	17	TGCAGTGCTAGGCACCCGACGGGGGGCGGCTCCTACAATGAGCAGTTCTTC	CSARHPTGGGSYNEQFF
.	TRBV4-2	TRBJ1-3	.	15	TGTGCCAGCAGCCAAGACTGGGACTCTGGAAACACCATATATTTT	CASSQDWDSGNTIYF
once	TRBV11-2	TRBJ2-3	.	12	TGTGCCAGCAGCCCCGGGGAGGATACGCAGTATTTT	CASSPGEDTQYF
.	TRBV5-6	TRBJ1-4	.	15	TGTGCCAGCAGCTCAAATGGTGCGGGTAATGAAAAACTGTTTTTT	CASSSNGAGNEKLFF
.	TRBV11-2	TRBJ1-3	.	15	TGTGCCAGCAGCTTTTCAGCAGATCCTGGAAACACCATATATTTT	CASSFSADPGNTIYF
.	TRBV24-1	TRBJ2-5	TRBD1	16	TGTGCCACCAGTGACTCCCGGGACAGGGGCCAAGAGACCCAGTACTTC	CATSDSRDRGQETQYF
once	TRBV6-1	TRBJ2-7	.	14	TGTGCCAGCAGTCCCAGGGTAAGCTCCTACGAGCAGTACTTC	CASSPRVSSYEQYF
few	TRBV6-6	TRBJ2-1	.	15	TGTGCCAGCAGTTACTGGGCAGGGAGACGCGATGAGCAGTTCTTC	CASSYWAGRRDEQFF
once	TRBV15	TRBJ2-3	.	16	TGTGCCACCAGCAGAGATAATTGGGGCGCGGGAGATACGCAGTATTTT	CATSRDNWGAGDTQYF
.	TRBV2	TRBJ2-3	.	14	TGTGCCAGCAGTGAGACACGAGGCGGAGATACGCAGTATTTT	CASSETRGGDTQYF
.	TRBV9	TRBJ2-1	TRBD2	16	TGTGCCAGCAGCGTACACCTAGCGGGCTCCTACAATGAGCAGTTCTTC	CASSVHLAGSYNEQFF
.	TRBV13	TRBJ2-5	TRBD2	16	TGTGCCAGCAGCTTAGCCGGGACTAGCGTTGCAGAGACCCAGTACTTC	CASSLAGTSVAETQYF
.	TRBV6-4	TRBJ2-5	TRBD2	15	TGTGCCAGCAGTGCGAGCGGGGGGACCCGGGAGACCCAGTACTTC	CASSASGGTRETQYF